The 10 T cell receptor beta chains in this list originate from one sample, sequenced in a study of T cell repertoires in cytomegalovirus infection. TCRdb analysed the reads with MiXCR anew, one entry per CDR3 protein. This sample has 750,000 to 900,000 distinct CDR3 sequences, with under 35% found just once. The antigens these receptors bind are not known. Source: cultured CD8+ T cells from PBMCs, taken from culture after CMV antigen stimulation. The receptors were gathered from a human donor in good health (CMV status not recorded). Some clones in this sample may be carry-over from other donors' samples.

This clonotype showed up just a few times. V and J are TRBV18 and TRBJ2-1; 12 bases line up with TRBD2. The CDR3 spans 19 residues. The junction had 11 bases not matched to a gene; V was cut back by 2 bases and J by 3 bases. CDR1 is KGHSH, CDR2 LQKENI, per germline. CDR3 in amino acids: CASSPLTSGGQPFYNEQFF. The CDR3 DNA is TGTGCCAGCTCACCATTAACTAGCGGGGGGCAACCGTTCTACAATGAGCAGTTCTTC.

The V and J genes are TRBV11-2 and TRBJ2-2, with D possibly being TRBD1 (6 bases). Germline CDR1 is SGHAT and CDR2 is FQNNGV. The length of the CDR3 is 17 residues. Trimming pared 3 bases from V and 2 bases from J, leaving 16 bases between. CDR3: CASSFPEQGPNTGELFF. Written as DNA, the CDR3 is TGTGCCAGCAGCTTTCCCGAACAGGGCCCCAACACCGGGGAGCTGTTTTTT.

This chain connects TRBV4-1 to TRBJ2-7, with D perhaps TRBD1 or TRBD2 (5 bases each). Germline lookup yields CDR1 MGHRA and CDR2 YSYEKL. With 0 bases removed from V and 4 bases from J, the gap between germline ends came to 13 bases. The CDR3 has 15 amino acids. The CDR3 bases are TGCGCCAGCAGCCAAGATCGAGGGGTAAATTACGAGCAGTACGTC. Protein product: CASSQDRGVNYEQYV.

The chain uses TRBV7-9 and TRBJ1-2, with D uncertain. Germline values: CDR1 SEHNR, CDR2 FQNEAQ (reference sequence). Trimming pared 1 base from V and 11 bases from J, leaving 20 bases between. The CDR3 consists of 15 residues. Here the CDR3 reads CASSLEGKEWDRYTF. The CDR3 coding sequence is TGTGCCAGCAGCTTAGAAGGGAAAGAATGGGATCGATACACCTTC.

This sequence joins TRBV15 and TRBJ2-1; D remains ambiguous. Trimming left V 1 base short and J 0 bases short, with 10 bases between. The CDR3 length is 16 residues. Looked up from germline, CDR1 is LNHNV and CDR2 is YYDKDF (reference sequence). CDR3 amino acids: CATSRGQLTSYNEQFF. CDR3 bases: TGTGCCACCAGCAGAGGTCAGCTTACCTCCTACAATGAGCAGTTCTTC.

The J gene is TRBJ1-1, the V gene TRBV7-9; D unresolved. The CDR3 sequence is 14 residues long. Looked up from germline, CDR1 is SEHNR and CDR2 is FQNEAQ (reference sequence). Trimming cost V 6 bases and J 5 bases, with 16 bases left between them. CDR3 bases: TGTGCCAGCAGTTACGGAACCATCGATACTGAAGCTTTCTTT. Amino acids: CASSYGTIDTEAFF.

The CDR3 DNA follows: TGTGCCAGCAGCCCGGACGGGGCAATGAACACTGAAGCTTTCTTT. It specifies CASSPDGAMNTEAFF. The chain uses TRBV7-2 and TRBJ1-1; D might be TRBD1 (5 bases). Germline V gives CDR1 SGHTA, CDR2 FQGNSA. This CDR3 is built from 15 residues. The V gene lost 5 bases and the J gene lost 0 bases, with 13 bases spanning the gap.

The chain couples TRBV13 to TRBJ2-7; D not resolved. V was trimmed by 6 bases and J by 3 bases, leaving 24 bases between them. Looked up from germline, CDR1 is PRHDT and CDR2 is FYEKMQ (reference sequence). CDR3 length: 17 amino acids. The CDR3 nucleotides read TGTGCCAGCAGTTATAGGTCGGCGGCATCACCGAACTACGAGCAGTACGTC. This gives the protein CASSYRSAASPNYEQYV.

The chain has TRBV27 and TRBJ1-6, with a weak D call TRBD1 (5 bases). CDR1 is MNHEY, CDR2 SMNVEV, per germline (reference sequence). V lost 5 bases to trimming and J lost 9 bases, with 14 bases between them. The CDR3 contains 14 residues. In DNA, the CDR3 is TGTGCCAGCAGTCCAGTGGGGGGTAGTTCACCCCTCCACTTT. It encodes CASSPVGGSSPLHF.

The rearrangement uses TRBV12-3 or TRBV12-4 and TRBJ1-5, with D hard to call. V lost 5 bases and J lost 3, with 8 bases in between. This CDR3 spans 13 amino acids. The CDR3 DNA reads TGTGCCAGCAGTCCAGAGGACAATCAGCCCCAGCATTTT. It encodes CASSPEDNQPQHF.